One and the same sample provided the 30 T cell receptor beta chains below, sequenced in a study of molecular identifiers for immune sequencing clone quantification. TCRdb processed the PCR reads anew with MiXCR; each CDR3 protein has one entry. Here the sample spans tens of thousands of distinct CDR3 sequences, 21% being singletons. The sample was naive CD8+ T cells from blood, with Jurkat cell RNA spiked in. The subset is: FACS-sorted CD8+CD4-CCR7+CD45RA+ naive T cells. The receptors derive from a human donor in good health. Some libraries in this study had Jurkat cell RNA spiked in.

This chain uses TRBV11-2 with TRBJ2-1; TRBD2 matches at 13 bases. The CDR3 is made up of 15 amino acids. Trimming at V came to 3 bases and at J to 5 bases, leaving 1 base not matched to a gene. In germline, CDR1 is SGHAT, CDR2 FQNNGV. The CDR3 region is CASSFTSGRDNEQFF. The DNA for the CDR3 is TGTGCCAGCAGCTTCACTAGCGGGAGGGACAATGAGCAGTTCTTC.

This clonotype has just a few counts. The chain recombines TRBV7-9 with TRBJ2-5; maybe TRBD1 (6 bases). The CDR3 consists of 14 residues. Germline V gives CDR1 SEHNR, CDR2 FQNEAQ (reference sequence). V gave up 10 bases and J gave up 4 bases, with 19 bases separating them. CDR3 residues: CATQQGWRGETQYF. In DNA, the CDR3 is TGTGCCACACAACAGGGCTGGAGAGGAGAGACCCAGTACTTC.

About this clonotype itself: Since the CDR3 does not end with the conserved phenylalanine or tryptophan, this likely comes from a read error. CDR3 loop: CASSSGGLTGLAKNIQYL. The CDR3 nucleotides are TGTGCCAGCAGCTCGGGGGGTCTGACAGGGTTAGCCAAAAACATTCAGTACCTC. The chain joins TRBV7-6 to TRBJ2-4; perhaps D is TRBD1 or TRBD2 (7 bases each). The CDR3 totals 18 residues. The germline gives CDR1 SGHVS, CDR2 FNYEAQ. Trimming cost V 4 bases and J 0 bases, with 19 bases left between them.

As concerns this clonotype: One junction end does not reproduce the germline sequence, and a read error may be involved. The chain combines TRBV14 with TRBJ1-3, with D uncertain. Per the germline V gene, CDR1 is SGHDN and CDR2 is FVKESK. The CDR3 totals 15 residues. The CDR3 sequence is CASSQGTSSGNAIYF. The CDR3 nucleotides are TGTGCCAGCAGCCAAGGAACGAGCTCTGGAAACGCCATATATTTT.

In regard to this clonotype: At one of its ends the junction is not consistent with the germline gene, which may arise from a read error. This chain links TRBV15 with TRBJ1-1, with D uncertain. This CDR3 comprises 14 residues. Germline V lookup: CDR1 LNHNV, CDR2 YYDKDF (reference sequence). CDR3 sequence reads: CATSRGFGVTEALF. The CDR3 bases are TGTGCCACCAGCAGAGGGTTTGGTGTCACTGAAGCTCTCTTT.

Ten or more counts support this clonotype. V usage is TRBV6-6 and J usage is TRBJ1-1, with TRBD1 matching over 7 bases. This CDR3 comprises 12 residues. CDR1 is MNHNY and CDR2 is SVGAGI in the germline V gene (reference sequence). J was trimmed by 6 bases and V by 6 bases; bases with no gene match: 4. The DNA of the CDR3 is TGTGCCAGCAGCCAAGGGGGCTCTGAAGCTTTCTTT. It specifies CASSQGGSEAFF.

This clonotype has ten or more counts. The CDR3 loop is CASSDRQGRDEQFF. The CDR3 DNA is TGTGCCAGCAGTGACAGACAGGGAAGGGATGAGCAGTTCTTC. The chain employs TRBV6-2 or TRBV6-3 and TRBJ2-1; 7 bases align to TRBD1. Losses at the gene ends were 5 bases for V and 8 bases for J; bases not matched to a gene: 9. The CDR3 is 14 amino acids. Germline V gene sequence: CDR1 MNHEY, CDR2 SVGEGT.

This clonotype was observed at least ten times. The V and J genes are TRBV28 and TRBJ2-3, with 7 bases aligning to TRBD1. Per germline, CDR1 MDHEN and CDR2 SYDVKM. The CDR3 extends over 15 amino acids. V shed 8 bases and J 0 bases; nucleotides not matched to a gene: 8. In DNA form, the CDR3 reads TGTGCCAGCCTCCTGAGGGGGCCGAGCACAGATACGCAGTATTTT. Protein: CASLLRGPSTDTQYF.

This clonotype appeared many times. The V call is TRBV5-1, the J call TRBJ1-1, with 7 bases identical to TRBD1. The V gene's germline CDR1 is SGHRS and CDR2 YFSETQ. This CDR3 is 17 amino acids long. V lost 5 bases to trimming and J lost 2 bases; unmatched junction nucleotides: 15. For the CDR3, the DNA is TGCGCCAGCAGTTTAGAACCCGGACAGGCGCCCAACACTGAAGCTTTCTTT. Its translation is CASSLEPGQAPNTEAFF.

This clonotype has a count of ten or more. This rearrangement joins TRBV6-5 to TRBJ2-6, with D unclear. Germline lookup yields CDR1 MNHEY and CDR2 SVGAGI. V was clipped by 2 bases and J by 2 bases, with 7 bases between them. This CDR3 comprises 15 residues. The CDR3 coding sequence is TGTGCCAGCAGTTACGGGCCGGCTGGGGCCAACGTCCTGACTTTC. It translates to CASSYGPAGANVLTF.

The V gene is TRBV29-1, the J gene TRBJ1-1; 10 bases fit TRBD1. The CDR3 runs 14 residues. V shed 1 base, J shed 5 bases, and the junction held 4 bases outside the gene matches. CDR1 is SQVTM and CDR2 is ANQGSEA in the germline V gene. CDR3 amino acids: CSVEGQGAGTEAFF. The CDR3 DNA reads as TGCAGCGTTGAAGGACAGGGGGCGGGTACTGAAGCTTTCTTT.

As to this clonotype: Given a much more abundant clone one base away, this may be a read error. The rearrangement joins TRBV15 to TRBJ2-2; D call uncertain. V was shortened by 0 bases and J by 7 bases, with 6 bases between the two germline ends. Germline V gene lookup returns CDR1 LNHNV and CDR2 YYDKDF (reference sequence). The CDR3 is 13 residues long. The CDR3 DNA reads TGTGCCACCAGCAGAGATTCCTTCGGGGAGCTGTTTTTT. It codes for CATSRDSFGELFF.

At least ten counts were recorded for this clonotype. The chain joins TRBV3-1 to TRBJ1-1; 8 nucleotides align to TRBD1. Germline V gene data show CDR1 as LGHDT and CDR2 as YNNKEL (reference sequence). Trimming at V came to 4 bases and at J to 5 bases, leaving 6 bases not matched to a gene. The CDR3 has 14 residues. The CDR3 nucleotides read TGTGCCAGCAGCCTAGACAGGGGTAGGACTGAAGCTTTCTTT. It yields the protein CASSLDRGRTEAFF.

The V gene is TRBV20-1, the J gene TRBJ2-3; 9 nucleotides match TRBD2. This CDR3 comprises 18 residues. Germline CDR1 reads DFQATT; CDR2 reads SNEGSKA (reference sequence). For the CDR3, the DNA is TGCGGCGCTATAGGCCCTCTTCACCTCTTAGCGGGAGTCCCTGCGCAGTATTTT. Translating gives CGAIGPLHLLAGVPAQYF.

A note on this clonotype: A read error is possible here, since a much larger clone lies one base away. The CDR3 spells CPSSYSARHNQPQHF. The CDR3 DNA follows: TGTCCCAGCAGTTACTCGGCCAGACACAATCAGCCCCAGCATTTT. The V gene is TRBV6-2 or TRBV6-3, the J gene TRBJ1-5; D gene unclear. Germline V gene lookup returns CDR1 MNHEY and CDR2 SVGEGT. This CDR3 is 15 amino acids long.

Remarks on this clonotype: Possible read error: a much larger clone is one base away. This chain links TRBV15 with TRBJ2-1, with 12 bases identical to TRBD2. Germline V gene data show CDR1 as LNHNV and CDR2 as YYDKDF (reference sequence). Trimming cost V 7 bases and J 7 bases; bases outside gene matches: 11. The CDR3 is 16 amino acids. The CDR3 region has the DNA TGTGCCACCACTTCTCTCGAGACTAGCGGGAGAAATGAGCAGTTCTTC. It codes for CATTSLETSGRNEQFF.

Turning to this clonotype: A read error may be the cause here, since a much bigger clone is one base away. The rearrangement uses TRBV11-2 and TRBJ2-1, with TRBD2 matching 8 bases. CDR1 SGHAT and CDR2 FQNNGV come from the germline V gene. This CDR3 region has 18 residues. With V trimmed by 5 bases and J by 0 bases, 12 bases remained unmatched. Here the CDR3 reads CASSPSLGGGSSYNEQFF. CDR3 in DNA: TGTGCCAGCAGCCCGTCCCTAGGCGGGGGGAGCTCCTACAATGAGCAGTTCTTC. The full variable domain, with the rest looked up from reference TRBV11-2 and TRBJ2-1, is EAGVAQSPRYKIIEKRQSVAFWCNPISGHATLYWYQQILGQGPKLLIQFQNNGVVDDSQLPKDRFSAERLKGVDSTLKIQPAKLEDSAVYLCASSPSLGGGSSYNEQFFGPGTRLTVL.

This clonotype was detected many times. The chain carries TRBV4-3 and TRBJ2-5, with D perhaps TRBD2 (5 bases). The V and J ends lost 0 bases and 4 bases respectively, with 12 bases between them. CDR1 is LGHNA and CDR2 is YSLEER in the germline V gene. The length of the CDR3 is 15 residues. CDR3 protein: CASSQDLSAGETQYF. In DNA, the CDR3 is TGCGCCAGCAGCCAAGATCTTAGCGCTGGAGAGACCCAGTACTTC.

This clonotype was found a few times. V is TRBV20-1 and J is TRBJ2-2; no definite D call. CDR1 DFQATT and CDR2 SNEGSKA come from the germline V gene (reference sequence). The ends were cut back, 0 bases at V and 0 bases at J, with 5 bases in the middle. There are 14 residues in the CDR3. CDR3 DNA: TGCAGTGCTAGAGATTCGTCGAACACCGGGGAGCTGTTTTTT. It encodes CSARDSSNTGELFF.

The count of this clonotype is one. Being one base from a much bigger clone, this may be a read error. The rearrangement links TRBV4-3 to TRBJ2-2, with 12 bases lining up with TRBD2. Germline V gene sequence: CDR1 LGHNA, CDR2 YSLEER. The CDR3 loop spans 18 amino acids. The CDR3 DNA reads as TGCGCCAGCAGCCAAACACTAGCGGGGGGCCCGAACACCGGGGGGCTGTTTTTT. Translation: CASSQTLAGGPNTGGLFF.

At least ten counts were recorded for this clonotype. A junction end diverges from the germline sequence, so it may reflect a read error. J is TRBJ2-7 and V is TRBV5-1; D not resolved. Looked up from germline, CDR1 is SGHRS and CDR2 is YFSETQ. The CDR3 length is 12 residues. Written as DNA, the CDR3 is TGTGCCAGCAGCTTAGTCGGCTACGAGCAGTACTTC. As protein: CASSLVGYEQYF. Variable domain in full (rest from reference TRBV5-1 and TRBJ2-7): KAGVTQTPRYLIKTRGQQVTLSCSPISGHRSVSWYQQTPGQGLQFLFEYFSETQRNKGNFPGRFSGRQFSNSRSEMNVSTLELGDSALYLCASSLVGYEQYFGPGTRLTVT.

This clonotype was detected only a few times. At one end, the junction sequence differs from germline, possibly due to a read error. The chain uses TRBV20-1 and TRBJ1-1; perhaps TRBD1 as D (5 bases). The CDR3 consists of 17 residues. Germline V gene data show CDR1 as DFQATT and CDR2 as SNEGSKA (reference sequence). CDR3 in DNA: TGCAGTGCTAGCCAGGACACTAATAGGATAGGGAGCACTGGAGCTTTCTTT. Translation: CSASQDTNRIGSTGAFF.

The genes are TRBV4-1 and TRBJ2-7; D not resolved. V lost 4 bases and J lost 2, with 12 bases in between. CDR3 length equals 14 residues. The germline V gene encodes CDR1 MGHRA and CDR2 YSYEKL. CDR3 in DNA: TGCGCCAGCAGCCCTACTGACAATACCTACGAGCAGTACTTC. Translating gives CASSPTDNTYEQYF.

This clonotype was counted between two and nine times. The chain has TRBV6-5 and TRBJ2-1; unclear D gene. This CDR3 region has 13 residues. Trimming removed 6 bases from V and 6 bases from J, with 12 bases in between. The germline gives CDR1 MNHEY, CDR2 SVGAGI. The DNA for the CDR3 is TGTGCCAGCAGCGTAGGGCTCGCCAATGAGCAGTTCTTC. It specifies CASSVGLANEQFF.

This clonotype was detected only a few times. A much more abundant neighbour one base away suggests this may be a read error. The genes are TRBV20-1 and TRBJ2-3; TRBD2 agrees at 7 bases. This CDR3 is built from 15 residues. V was clipped by 1 base and J by 2 bases; unmatched bases: 6. Germline CDR1 DFQATT, CDR2 SNEGSKA (reference sequence). The chain's CDR3 is CSARAWRENTDTQYF. CDR3 coding DNA: TGCAGTGCTAGAGCGTGGCGGGAGAACACAGATACGCAGTATTTT.

As concerns this clonotype: A much bigger clone sits one base away, suggesting this may be a read error. The genes are TRBV27 and TRBJ2-5, with unresolved D. This CDR3 contains 13 residues. Germline V gene lookup returns CDR1 MNHEY and CDR2 SMNVEV (reference sequence). The CDR3 reads CASSEPYQEAQYF. The DNA of the CDR3 is TGTGCCAGCAGTGAACCGTACCAAGAGGCCCAGTACTTC.

This clonotype was seen many times. CDR3 in DNA: TGTGCCAGCAGCTTAGTTGAAGTAGGGGAGGAGCAGTACTTC. It is translated as CASSLVEVGEEQYF. J is TRBJ2-7 and V is TRBV7-9; the D gene could be TRBD1 or TRBD2 (5 bases each). The germline CDR1 and CDR2 sequences are SEHNR and FQNEAQ (reference sequence). This CDR3 comprises 14 residues. Trimming removed 1 base from V and 7 bases from J, with 14 bases in between. The full variable domain, its missing parts supplied by reference TRBV7-9 and TRBJ2-7, is DTGVSQNPRHKITKRGQNVTFRCDPISEHNRLYWYRQTLGQGPEFLTYFQNEAQLEKSRLLSDRFSAERPKGSFSTLEIQRTEQGDSAMYLCASSLVEVGEEQYFGPGTRLTVT.

This clonotype was observed at least ten times. V is TRBV2 and J is TRBJ2-3; weak D call: TRBD1 (6 bases). CDR1 is SNHLY, CDR2 FYNNEI, per germline. With 0 bases removed from V and 2 bases from J, the gap between germline ends came to 15 bases. The CDR3 loop spans 17 amino acids. The CDR3 loop reads CASSEALDRPNTDTQYF. The CDR3 DNA is TGTGCCAGCAGTGAAGCGCTCGACAGGCCTAACACAGATACGCAGTATTTT.

J is TRBJ2-7 and V is TRBV20-1, with 8 bases matching TRBD1. The V segment lost 6 bases and the J segment 4 bases; nucleotides outside the gene matches: 14. Per the germline V gene, CDR1 is DFQATT and CDR2 is SNEGSKA (reference sequence). This CDR3 region has 15 residues. The CDR3, as DNA: TGCAGTGCCCCTCTGGACAGGGTTCGCGTGTACGAGCAGTACTTC. Translation gives CSAPLDRVRVYEQYF.

The gene calls are TRBV7-9 and TRBJ2-7; 8 bases agree with TRBD1. The CDR3 covers 15 residues. CDR1 SEHNR and CDR2 FQNEAQ come from the germline V gene (reference sequence). J was trimmed by 6 bases and V by 5 bases; bases with no gene match: 12. This chain's CDR3 is CASSPPTGARREQYF. The CDR3, as DNA: TGTGCCAGCAGCCCACCGACAGGGGCCCGCCGCGAGCAGTACTTC.